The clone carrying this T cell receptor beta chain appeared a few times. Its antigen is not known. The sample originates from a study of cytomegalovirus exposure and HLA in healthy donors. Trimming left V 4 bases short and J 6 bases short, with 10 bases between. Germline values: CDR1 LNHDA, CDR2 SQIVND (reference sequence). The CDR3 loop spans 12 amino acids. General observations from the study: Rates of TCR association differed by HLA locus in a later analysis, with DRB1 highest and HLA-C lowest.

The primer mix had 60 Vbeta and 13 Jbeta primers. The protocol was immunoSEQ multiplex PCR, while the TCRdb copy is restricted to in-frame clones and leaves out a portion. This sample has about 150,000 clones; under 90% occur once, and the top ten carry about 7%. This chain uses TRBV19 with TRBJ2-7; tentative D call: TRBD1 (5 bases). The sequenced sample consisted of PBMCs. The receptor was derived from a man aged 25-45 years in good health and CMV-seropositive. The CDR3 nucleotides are TGTGCCAGTAGTAATAAGGGGCTCGAGCAGTACTTC. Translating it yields CASSNKGLEQYF. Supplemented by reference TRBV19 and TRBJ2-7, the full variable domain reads DGGITQSPKYLFRKEGQNVTLSCEQNLNHDAMYWYRQDPGQGLRLIYYSQIVNDFQKGDIAEGYSVSREKKESFPLTVTSAQKNPTAFYLCASSNKGLEQYFGPGTRLTVT.